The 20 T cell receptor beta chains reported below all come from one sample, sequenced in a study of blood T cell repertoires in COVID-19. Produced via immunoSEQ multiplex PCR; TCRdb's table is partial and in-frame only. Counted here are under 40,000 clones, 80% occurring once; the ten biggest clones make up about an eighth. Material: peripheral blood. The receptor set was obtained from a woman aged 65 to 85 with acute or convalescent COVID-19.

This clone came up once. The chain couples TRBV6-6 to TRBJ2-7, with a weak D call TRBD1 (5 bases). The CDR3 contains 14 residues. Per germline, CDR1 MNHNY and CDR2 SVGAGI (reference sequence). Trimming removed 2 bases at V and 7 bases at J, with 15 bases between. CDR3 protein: CASSYDMQGMEQYF. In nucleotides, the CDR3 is TGTGCCAGCAGTTACGATATGCAGGGTATGGAGCAGTACTTC.

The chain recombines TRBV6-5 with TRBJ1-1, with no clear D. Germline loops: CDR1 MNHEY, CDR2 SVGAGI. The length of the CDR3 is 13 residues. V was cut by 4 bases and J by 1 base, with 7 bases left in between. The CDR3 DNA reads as TGTGCCAGCAGTTTAGGAGAGAACACTGAAGCTTTCTTT. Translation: CASSLGENTEAFF.

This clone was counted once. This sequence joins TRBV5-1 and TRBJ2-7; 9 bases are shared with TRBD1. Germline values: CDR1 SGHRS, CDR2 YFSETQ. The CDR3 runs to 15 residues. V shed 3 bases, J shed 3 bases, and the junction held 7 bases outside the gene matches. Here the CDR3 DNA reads TGCGCCAGCAGCTCTTACCGGGACAGGGACTACGAGCAGTACTTC. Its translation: CASSSYRDRDYEQYF.

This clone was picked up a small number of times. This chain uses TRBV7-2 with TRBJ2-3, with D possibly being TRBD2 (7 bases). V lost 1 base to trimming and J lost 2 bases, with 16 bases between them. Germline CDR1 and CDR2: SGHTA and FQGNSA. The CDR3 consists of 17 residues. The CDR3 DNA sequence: TGTGCCAGCAGCTTAGGGGTTGGCGGGGGCCCCACAGATACGCAGTATTTT. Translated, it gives CASSLGVGGGPTDTQYF.

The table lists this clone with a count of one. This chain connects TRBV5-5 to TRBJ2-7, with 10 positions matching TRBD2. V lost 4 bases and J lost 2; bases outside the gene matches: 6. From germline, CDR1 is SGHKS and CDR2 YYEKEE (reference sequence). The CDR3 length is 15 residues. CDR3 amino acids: CASSRTSGATYEQYF. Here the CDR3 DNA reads TGTGCCAGCAGCCGTACTAGCGGGGCGACCTACGAGCAGTACTTC.

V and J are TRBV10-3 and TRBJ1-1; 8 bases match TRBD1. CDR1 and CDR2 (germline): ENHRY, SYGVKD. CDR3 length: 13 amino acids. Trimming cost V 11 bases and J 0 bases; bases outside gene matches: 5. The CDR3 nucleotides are TGTGCCTCTTACAGGGGGATGAACACTGAAGCTTTCTTT. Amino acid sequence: CASYRGMNTEAFF.

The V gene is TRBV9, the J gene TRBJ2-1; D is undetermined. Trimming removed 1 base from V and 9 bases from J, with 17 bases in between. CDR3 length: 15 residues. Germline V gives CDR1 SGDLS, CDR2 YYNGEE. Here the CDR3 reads CASSVSAVSIVEQFF. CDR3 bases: TGTGCCAGCAGCGTATCGGCGGTGTCAATCGTTGAGCAGTTCTTC.

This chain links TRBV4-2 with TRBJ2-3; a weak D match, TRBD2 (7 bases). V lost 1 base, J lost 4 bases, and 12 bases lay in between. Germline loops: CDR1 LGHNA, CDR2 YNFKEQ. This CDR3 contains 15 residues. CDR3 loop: CASSQGGGGADTQYF. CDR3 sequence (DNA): TGTGCCAGCAGCCAAGGAGGGGGAGGGGCAGATACGCAGTATTTT.

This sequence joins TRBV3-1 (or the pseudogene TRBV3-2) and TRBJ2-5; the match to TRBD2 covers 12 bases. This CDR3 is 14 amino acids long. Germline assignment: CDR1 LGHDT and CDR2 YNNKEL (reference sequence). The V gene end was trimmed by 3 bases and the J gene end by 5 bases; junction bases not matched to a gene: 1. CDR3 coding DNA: TGTGCCAGCAGCCAGCTAGCGGGAGGGGAGACCCAGTACTTC. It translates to CASSQLAGGETQYF.

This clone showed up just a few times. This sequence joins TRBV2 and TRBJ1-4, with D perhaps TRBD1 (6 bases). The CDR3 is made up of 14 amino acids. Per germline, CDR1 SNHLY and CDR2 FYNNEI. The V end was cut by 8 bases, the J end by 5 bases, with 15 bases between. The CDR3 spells CASGGQRQNEKLFF. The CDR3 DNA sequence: TGTGCCAGCGGAGGACAGAGGCAAAATGAAAAACTGTTTTTT.

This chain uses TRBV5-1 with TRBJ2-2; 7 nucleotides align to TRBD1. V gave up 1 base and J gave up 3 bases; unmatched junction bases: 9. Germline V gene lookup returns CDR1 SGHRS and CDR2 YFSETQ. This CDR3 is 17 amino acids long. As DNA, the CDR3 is TGCGCCAGCAGCTTGCCCGACAGGGTCAGGGACACCGGGGAGCTGTTTTTT. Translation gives CASSLPDRVRDTGELFF.

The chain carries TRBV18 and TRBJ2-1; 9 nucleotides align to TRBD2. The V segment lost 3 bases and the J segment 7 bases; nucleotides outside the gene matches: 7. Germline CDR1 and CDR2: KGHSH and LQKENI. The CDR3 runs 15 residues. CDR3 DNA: TGTGCCAGCTCACCGGGCGGGAGGGCCTCGAATGAGCAGTTCTTC. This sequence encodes CASSPGGRASNEQFF.

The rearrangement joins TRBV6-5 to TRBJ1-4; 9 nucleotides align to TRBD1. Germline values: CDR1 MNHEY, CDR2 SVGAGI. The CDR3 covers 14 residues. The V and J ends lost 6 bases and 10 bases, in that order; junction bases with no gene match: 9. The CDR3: CASRSGQGNLKLFF. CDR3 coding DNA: TGTGCCAGCAGGAGCGGACAGGGGAATCTAAAACTGTTTTTT.

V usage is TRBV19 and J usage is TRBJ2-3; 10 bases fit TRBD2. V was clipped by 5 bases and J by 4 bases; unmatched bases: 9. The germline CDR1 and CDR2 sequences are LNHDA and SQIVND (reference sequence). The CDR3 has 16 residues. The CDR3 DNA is TGTGCCAGTAGTGTTTTGGCTAGCGGGAGTTCAGATACGCAGTATTTT. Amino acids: CASSVLASGSSDTQYF.

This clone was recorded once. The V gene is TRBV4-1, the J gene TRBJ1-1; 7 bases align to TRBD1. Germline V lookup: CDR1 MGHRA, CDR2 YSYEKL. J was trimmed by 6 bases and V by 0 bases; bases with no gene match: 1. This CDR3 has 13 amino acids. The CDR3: CASSQEGQAEAFF. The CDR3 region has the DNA TGCGCCAGCAGCCAAGAAGGACAGGCTGAAGCTTTCTTT.

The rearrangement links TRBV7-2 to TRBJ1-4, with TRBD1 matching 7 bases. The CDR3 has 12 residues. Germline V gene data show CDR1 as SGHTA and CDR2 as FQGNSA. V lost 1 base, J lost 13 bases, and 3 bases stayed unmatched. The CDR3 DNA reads TGTGCCAGCAGCTTAGTACAGGGGACACTGTTTTTT. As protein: CASSLVQGTLFF.

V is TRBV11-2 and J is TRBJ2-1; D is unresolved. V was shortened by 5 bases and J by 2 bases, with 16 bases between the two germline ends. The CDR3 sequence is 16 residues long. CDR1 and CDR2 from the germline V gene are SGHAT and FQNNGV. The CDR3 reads CASSRSVGVTYNEQFF. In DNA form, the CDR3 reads TGTGCCAGCAGCCGTTCCGTAGGAGTAACCTACAATGAGCAGTTCTTC.

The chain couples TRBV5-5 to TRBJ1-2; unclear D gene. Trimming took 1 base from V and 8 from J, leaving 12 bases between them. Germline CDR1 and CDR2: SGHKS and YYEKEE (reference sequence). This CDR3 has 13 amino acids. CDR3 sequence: CASSLRTQRGYTF. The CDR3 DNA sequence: TGTGCCAGCAGCTTGAGGACTCAGAGAGGCTACACCTTC.

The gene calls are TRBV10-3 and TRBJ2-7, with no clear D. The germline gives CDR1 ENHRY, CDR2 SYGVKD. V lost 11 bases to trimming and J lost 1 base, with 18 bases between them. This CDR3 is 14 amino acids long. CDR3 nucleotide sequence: TGTGCCTCGGGTATCCAAGGAAGTTCCTACGAGCAGTACTTC. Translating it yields CASGIQGSSYEQYF.

CDR3 coding DNA: TGTGCCACCGCGCGGGTTGGCTACACCTTC. Residues: CATARVGYTF. V is TRBV28 and J is TRBJ1-2; D uncertain. There are 10 residues in the CDR3. With 10 bases removed from V and 7 bases from J, the gap between germline ends came to 10 bases. The V gene's germline CDR1 is MDHEN and CDR2 SYDVKM.